This passage covers 17 T cell receptor beta chains from one sample sequenced in a study of cytomegalovirus exposure and HLA in healthy donors. PCR involved 60 Vbeta and 13 Jbeta primers. The table came from immunoSEQ multiplex PCR; TCRdb's copy has only in-frame clones and leaves some out. The sample has 130,000 or so clones; less than 75% are singletons. Sequenced sample: PBMCs. The receptors come from a woman in her thirties or forties in good health and CMV-seropositive.

This clone was seen only a few times. The chain recombines TRBV4-1 with TRBJ1-4, with D possibly TRBD1 on 5 matching bases. The CDR3 has 16 residues. V shed 1 base and J shed 3 bases, with 12 bases lying between them. The germline CDR1 and CDR2 sequences are MGHRA and YSYEKL. In DNA form, the CDR3 reads TGCGCCAGCAGCCAAGTCCCAGGGAATGCTAATGAAAAACTGTTTTTT. Its protein product is CASSQVPGNANEKLFF.

This chain uses TRBV15 with TRBJ1-2, with D maybe TRBD1 (5 bases). V was cut by 6 bases and J by 4 bases, with 12 bases left in between. The CDR3 runs to 13 residues. CDR1 is LNHNV and CDR2 is YYDKDF in the germline V gene (reference sequence). The CDR3 DNA is TGTGCCACCAGTCCCGGACAAGGCTATGGCTACACCTTC. Residues: CATSPGQGYGYTF.

The J gene is TRBJ1-3, the V gene TRBV27; 8 nucleotides line up with TRBD1. The germline V gene encodes CDR1 MNHEY and CDR2 SMNVEV (reference sequence). With 2 bases clipped from V and 2 bases from J, the junction kept 2 bases outside the gene matches. This CDR3 has 15 amino acids. CDR3 in DNA: TGTGCCAGCAGTTTAGAGGGACAGGCTGGAAACACCATATATTTT. Translating gives CASSLEGQAGNTIYF.

This chain joins TRBV25-1 and TRBJ2-1, with D perhaps matching TRBD1 (5 bases). In germline, CDR1 is MGHDK, CDR2 SYGVNS. This CDR3 spans 16 amino acids. With 0 bases removed from V and 0 bases from J, the gap between germline ends came to 9 bases. The CDR3 DNA is TGTGCCAGCAGTGAATATGGGCAGGGCTCCTACAATGAGCAGTTCTTC. Encoded protein: CASSEYGQGSYNEQFF.

The gene calls are TRBV19 and TRBJ2-2, with 10 bases that match TRBD1. After removal of 6 bases from V and 6 bases from J, the junction contained 7 bases not matched to a gene. There are 15 residues in the CDR3. Germline CDR1 and CDR2: LNHDA and SQIVND (reference sequence). CDR3 region: CASSPTGGGSGELFF. In DNA, the CDR3 is TGTGCCAGTAGCCCGACAGGGGGCGGATCCGGGGAGCTGTTTTTT.

Comment on this clone: The sample carries other DNA sequences with the same CDR3. V is TRBV27 and J is TRBJ2-1, with D possibly TRBD2 on 6 matching bases. V lost 3 bases to trimming and J lost 7 bases, with 16 bases between them. From germline, CDR1 is MNHEY and CDR2 SMNVEV (reference sequence). The CDR3 is 15 residues long. DNA for the CDR3: TGTGCCAGCAGTTTGAGGCAGGGAGGATATAATGAGCAGTTCTTC. This sequence encodes CASSLRQGGYNEQFF.

There are a few counts of this clone. V is TRBV5-5 and J is TRBJ2-7; D tentatively reads TRBD1 or TRBD2 (9 bases each). Germline CDR1 reads SGHKS; CDR2 reads YYEKEE (reference sequence). CDR3 length: 18 residues. V lost 4 bases and J 2 bases, leaving 25 bases between the germline ends. The CDR3, as DNA: TGTGCCAGCAGCCCGGACAGGGGAATAGCGGGAGTCACCTACGAGCAGTACTTC. Encoded protein: CASSPDRGIAGVTYEQYF.

The chain couples TRBV4-1 to TRBJ1-1, with a weak D call TRBD1 (5 bases). Germline CDR1 and CDR2: MGHRA and YSYEKL. CDR3 length: 16 amino acids. Trimming removed 2 bases at V and 0 bases at J, with 13 bases between. The CDR3 is CASSQTQEQLNTEAFF. CDR3 bases: TGCGCCAGCAGCCAAACACAGGAGCAGTTGAACACTGAAGCTTTCTTT.

The chain recombines TRBV7-2 with TRBJ1-6; no clear D. The CDR3 totals 16 residues. CDR1 is SGHTA and CDR2 is FQGNSA in the germline V gene. V dropped 3 bases and J dropped 8 bases, with 17 bases sitting between them. This CDR3 is CASSLLAPHNDSPLHF. The DNA of the CDR3 is TGTGCCAGCAGCTTGTTGGCTCCCCACAACGATTCACCCCTCCACTTT.

J is TRBJ2-5 and V is TRBV30, with D perhaps TRBD2 (5 bases). The ends were cut back, 1 base at V and 2 bases at J, with 8 bases in the middle. CDR1 is GTSNPN and CDR2 is SVGIG in the germline V gene (reference sequence). The CDR3 runs 13 residues. CDR3 amino acids: CAWSGGEQETQYF. DNA for the CDR3: TGTGCCTGGAGTGGGGGAGAACAAGAGACCCAGTACTTC.

As concerns this clone: One end of the junction does not line up with germline, which may come from a read error. The rearrangement joins TRBV28 to TRBJ1-5, with 9 bases matching TRBD1. The CDR3 has 19 amino acids. Germline V gene sequence: CDR1 MDHEN, CDR2 SYDVKM. CDR3 nucleotides: TGTGTCAGCAGATCCCCCGGGACAGGGTCGCGATATAGCAATCAGCCCCAGCATTTT. Translating it yields CVSRSPGTGSRYSNQPQHF.

The V call is TRBV5-6, the J call TRBJ1-2; D perhaps matches TRBD1 (5 bases). The V and J ends lost 0 bases and 5 bases respectively, with 14 bases between them. Germline V lookup: CDR1 SGHDT, CDR2 YYEEEE. CDR3 size: 15 residues. This CDR3 is CASSLGLGLYYGYTF. DNA of the CDR3: TGTGCCAGCAGCTTGGGGCTGGGACTGTATTATGGCTACACCTTC. The complete variable domain, with remaining parts taken from reference TRBV5-6 and TRBJ1-2, reads DAGVTQSPTHLIKTRGQQVTLRCSPKSGHDTVSWYQQALGQGPQFIFQYYEEEERQRGNFPDRFSGHQFPNYSSELNVNALLLGDSALYLCASSLGLGLYYGYTFGSGTRLTVV.

The rearrangement uses TRBV6-1 and TRBJ2-5, with D unclear. Judging by the DNA end, TRBJ2-7 fits better; the J call may be wrong. Per germline, CDR1 MNHNS and CDR2 SASEGT. This CDR3 region has 13 residues. CDR3 nucleotide sequence: TGTGCCAGCAGTGAAGCCCGAGCCTACGAGCAGTACTTC. Amino acids: CASSEARAYEQYF.

The chain combines TRBV2 with TRBJ1-4; TRBD1 matches at 7 bases. The V and J ends lost 5 bases and 5 bases, in that order; junction bases with no gene match: 5. From germline, CDR1 is SNHLY and CDR2 FYNNEI. The CDR3 has 14 amino acids. The CDR3 region is CASSLGGVNEKLFF. In nucleotides, the CDR3 is TGTGCCAGCAGTTTAGGGGGCGTCAATGAAAAACTGTTTTTT.

J is TRBJ2-1 and V is TRBV5-6, with 10 bases identical to TRBD1. Germline CDR1 reads SGHDT; CDR2 reads YYEEEE. The junction had 8 bases not matched to a gene; V was cut back by 4 bases and J by 7 bases. The CDR3 sequence is 15 residues long. The CDR3 loop is CASSPGGTGVNEQFF. Written as DNA, the CDR3 is TGTGCCAGCAGCCCGGGGGGGACAGGGGTGAATGAGCAGTTCTTC.

The CDR3 region is CASSLNLAGERLSYEQYF. The CDR3 DNA reads as TGTGCCAGCAGCTTAAACCTAGCGGGAGAGCGCCTCTCCTACGAGCAGTACTTC. V gene TRBV7-9 combines with J gene TRBJ2-7; 10 nucleotides line up with TRBD2. The germline V gene encodes CDR1 SEHNR and CDR2 FQNEAQ (reference sequence). There are 18 residues in the CDR3. Trimming took 2 bases from V and 0 from J; bases not matched to a gene: 10.

The chain carries TRBV10-3 and TRBJ2-2, with 13 positions matching TRBD2. CDR1 is ENHRY, CDR2 SYGVKD, per germline. This CDR3 contains 16 residues. J lost 7 bases, V lost 6 bases, and 8 bases had no gene match. The DNA of the CDR3 is TGTGCCATCAGCCCCGGGACTAGCGGGGATTTCGGGGAGCTGTTTTTT. Translated: CAISPGTSGDFGELFF.